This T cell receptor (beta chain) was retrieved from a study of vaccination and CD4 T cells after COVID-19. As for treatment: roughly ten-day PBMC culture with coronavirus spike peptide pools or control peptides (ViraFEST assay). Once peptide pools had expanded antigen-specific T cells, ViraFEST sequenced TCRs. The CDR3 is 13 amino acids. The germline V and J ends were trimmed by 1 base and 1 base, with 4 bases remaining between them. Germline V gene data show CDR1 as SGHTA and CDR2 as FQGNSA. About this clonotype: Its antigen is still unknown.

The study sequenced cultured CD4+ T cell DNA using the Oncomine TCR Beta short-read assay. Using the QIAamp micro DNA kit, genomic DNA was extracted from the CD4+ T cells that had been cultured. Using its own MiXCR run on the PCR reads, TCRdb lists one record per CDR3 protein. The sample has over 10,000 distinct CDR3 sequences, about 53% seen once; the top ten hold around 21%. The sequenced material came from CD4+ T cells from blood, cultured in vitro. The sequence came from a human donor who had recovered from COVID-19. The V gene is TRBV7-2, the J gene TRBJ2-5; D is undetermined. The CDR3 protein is CASSLVAQETQYF. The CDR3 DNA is TGTGCCAGCAGCTTAGTGGCCCAAGAGACCCAGTACTTC. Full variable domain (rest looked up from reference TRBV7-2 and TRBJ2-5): GAGVSQSPSNKVTEKGKDVELRCDPISGHTALYWYRQSLGQGLEFLIYFQGNSAPDKSGLPSDRFSAERTGGSVSTLTIQRTQQEDSAVYLCASSLVAQETQYFGPGTRLLVL.